Below are 4 T cell receptor beta chains sequenced from a single sample in a study of blood T cell repertoires in COVID-19. TCRdb's table, derived via immunoSEQ multiplex PCR, lists solely in-frame clones and lacks some. The sample carries a few hundred thousand clones, more than 80% recorded once. Sequenced input: peripheral blood. The receptors derive from a man aged 30-40 years who had recovered from COVID-19.

The gene calls are TRBV6-4 and TRBJ2-2; TRBD1 matches 7 bases. J gave up 4 bases and V 7 bases, and 9 bases lay outside the gene matches. The CDR3 has 15 residues. The germline V gene encodes CDR1 MRHNA and CDR2 SNTAGT. The CDR3 bases are TGTGCCAGCACTCCCACAGGGGCAGGCACCGGGGAGCTGTTTTTT. Translated: CASTPTGAGTGELFF.

J is TRBJ1-2 and V is TRBV4-1; possibly TRBD1 for D (6 bases). V was shortened by 4 bases and J by 5 bases, with 20 bases between the two germline ends. The CDR3 runs to 16 residues. Germline V CDR1 and CDR2: MGHRA, YSYEKL. Here the CDR3 DNA reads TGCGCCAGCAGCCCCCCGATTCGGGGGGCGGGATATGGCTACACCTTC. It encodes CASSPPIRGAGYGYTF.

The genes are TRBV19 and TRBJ1-1; 10 nucleotides line up with TRBD1. CDR1 LNHDA and CDR2 SQIVND come from the germline V gene (reference sequence). Trimming at V came to 5 bases and at J to 5 bases, leaving 5 bases not matched to a gene. CDR3 length: 14 residues. The CDR3 spells CASSPRDRGTEAFF. The CDR3 nucleotides are TGTGCCAGTAGTCCCCGGGACAGGGGTACTGAAGCTTTCTTT. The variable domain in full, completed from reference TRBV19 and TRBJ1-1, reads DGGITQSPKYLFRKEGQNVTLSCEQNLNHDAMYWYRQDPGQGLRLIYYSQIVNDFQKGDIAEGYSVSREKKESFPLTVTSAQKNPTAFYLCASSPRDRGTEAFFGQGTRLTVV.

The table lists this clone with a count of one. This chain connects TRBV6-5 to TRBJ1-2; the match to TRBD1 covers 7 bases. The germline V gene has CDR1 MNHEY and CDR2 SVGAGI. Trimming removed 0 bases from V and 5 bases from J; junction bases left unmatched: 9. This CDR3 is built from 16 residues. As DNA, the CDR3 is TGTGCCAGCAGTTACTCCCCTGGGACAGCCCCTTATGGCTACACCTTC. Protein: CASSYSPGTAPYGYTF.